This T cell receptor (beta chain) came from a study of cytomegalovirus exposure and HLA in healthy donors. This PCR relied on a set of 60 Vbeta primers and 13 Jbeta primers. Repertoires were generated with immunoSEQ multiplex PCR, while TCRdb's copy carries only in-frame clones and drops some. Of about 170,000 clones in the sample, around three quarters were seen once. The CDR3 extends over 14 amino acids. V lost 3 bases, J lost 2 bases, and 11 bases lay in between. Germline V CDR1 and CDR2: SGHTA, FQGNSA. This clonotype originated in a woman aged 45-65 years in good health and CMV-seronegative. The specimen sequenced was PBMCs. The V and J genes are TRBV7-2 and TRBJ2-7; a weak D match, TRBD2 (6 bases). The DNA of the CDR3 is TGTGCCAGCAGCTTGGCGGGGAGCGCCTACGAGCAGTACTTC. Protein: CASSLAGSAYEQYF.